This TCR beta chain emerged from a study of T cell responses to AZD1222 COVID-19 vaccine. Study details: Second-dose recipients at about 4 or about 12 weeks were treated as one pooled group. Study conclusions and caveats: Reportedly, nearly half of unique spike TCRs recognized epitopes outside B.1.351/B.1.1.7 mutations. Seropositive status at baseline applied to only five or six AZD1222 recipients. Most donors were white British, females outnumbered males, and clonal diversity was possibly underestimated.

A note on this clone: What it recognizes is unknown.

Sequenced by immunoSEQ multiplex PCR; TCRdb stores in-frame clones only, minus some. The sample has some 150,000 clones, 90% to 95% seen once. The V gene's germline CDR1 is MGHRA and CDR2 YSYEKL. The CDR3 contains 14 residues. Deletions cut 3 bases from V and 7 bases from J, with 13 bases between. Sequences were derived from peripheral blood, sampled on day 0 of AZD1222 vaccination. The sequence was obtained from an adult in good health. The chain recombines TRBV4-1 with TRBJ1-5; TRBD1 is a possible D gene (6 bases). The CDR3 sequence is CASSHPQGSQPQHF. The DNA for the CDR3 is TGCGCCAGCAGCCACCCACAGGGTAGCCAGCCCCAGCATTTT.